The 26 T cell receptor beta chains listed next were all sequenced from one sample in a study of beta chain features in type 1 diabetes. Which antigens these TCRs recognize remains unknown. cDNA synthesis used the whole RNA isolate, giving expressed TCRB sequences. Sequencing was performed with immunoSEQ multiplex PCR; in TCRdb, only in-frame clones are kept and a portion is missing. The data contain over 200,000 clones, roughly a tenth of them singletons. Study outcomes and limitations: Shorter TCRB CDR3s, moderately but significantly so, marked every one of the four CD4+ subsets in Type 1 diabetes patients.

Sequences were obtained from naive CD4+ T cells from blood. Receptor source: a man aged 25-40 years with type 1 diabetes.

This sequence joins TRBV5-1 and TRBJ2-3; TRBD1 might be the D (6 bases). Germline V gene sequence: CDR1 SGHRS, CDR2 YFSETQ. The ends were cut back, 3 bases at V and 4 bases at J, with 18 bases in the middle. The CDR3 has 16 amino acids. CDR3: CASSSYDLPGADTQYF. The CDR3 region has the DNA TGCGCCAGCAGCTCATATGACCTCCCAGGGGCAGATACGCAGTATTTT.

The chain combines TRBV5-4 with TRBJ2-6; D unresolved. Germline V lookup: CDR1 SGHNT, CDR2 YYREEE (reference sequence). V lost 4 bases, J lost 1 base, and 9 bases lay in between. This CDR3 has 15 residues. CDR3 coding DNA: TGTGCCAGCAGCGATCGGAGTTCTGGGGCCAACGTCCTGACTTTC. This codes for CASSDRSSGANVLTF.

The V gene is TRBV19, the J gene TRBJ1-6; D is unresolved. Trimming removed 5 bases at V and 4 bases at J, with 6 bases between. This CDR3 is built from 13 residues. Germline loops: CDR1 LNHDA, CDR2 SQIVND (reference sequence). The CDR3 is CASSPDYNSPLHF. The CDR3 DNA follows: TGTGCCAGTAGTCCAGATTATAATTCACCCCTCCACTTT.

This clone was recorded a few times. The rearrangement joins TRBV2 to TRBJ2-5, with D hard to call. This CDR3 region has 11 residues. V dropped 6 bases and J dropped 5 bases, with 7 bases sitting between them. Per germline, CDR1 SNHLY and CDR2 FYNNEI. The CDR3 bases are TGTGCCAGCAGGCCCTACGAGACCCAGTACTTC. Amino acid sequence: CASRPYETQYF.

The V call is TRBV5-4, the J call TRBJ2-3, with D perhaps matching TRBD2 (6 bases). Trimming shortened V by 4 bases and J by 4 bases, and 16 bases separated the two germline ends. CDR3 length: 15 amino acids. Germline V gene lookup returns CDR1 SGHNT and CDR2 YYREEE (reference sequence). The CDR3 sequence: CASSPGAELADTQYF. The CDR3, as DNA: TGTGCCAGCAGCCCGGGAGCAGAACTAGCAGATACGCAGTATTTT.

The CDR3 nucleotides are TGCGCCAGCAGCCACCAAGGACTAGCGGCACATGAGCAGTTCTTC. It translates to CASSHQGLAAHEQFF. V gene TRBV4-1 combines with J gene TRBJ2-1; 10 positions match TRBD2. From germline, CDR1 is MGHRA and CDR2 YSYEKL. With V trimmed by 3 bases and J by 8 bases, 7 bases remained unmatched. The CDR3 loop spans 15 amino acids.

In nucleotides, the CDR3 is TGTGCCAGCAGTTACGGTTCTGCAGGGAACTATGGCTACACCTTC. Translated, it gives CASSYGSAGNYGYTF. The chain joins TRBV6-5 to TRBJ1-2, with D maybe TRBD1 (5 bases). CDR1 is MNHEY, CDR2 SVGAGI, per germline. The CDR3 runs 15 residues. V lost 2 bases and J lost 2, with 12 bases in between.

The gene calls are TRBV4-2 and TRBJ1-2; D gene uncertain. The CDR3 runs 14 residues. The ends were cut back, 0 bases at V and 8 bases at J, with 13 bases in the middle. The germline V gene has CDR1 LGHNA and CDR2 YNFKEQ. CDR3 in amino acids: CASSQEEGFGGYTF. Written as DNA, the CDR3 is TGTGCCAGCAGCCAAGAAGAGGGCTTCGGGGGCTACACCTTC.

The CDR3 is CASSQRRVRSDTQYF. In nucleotides, the CDR3 is TGTGCCAGCAGCCAAAGGAGGGTCCGGTCAGATACGCAGTATTTT. V is TRBV14 and J is TRBJ2-3, with D perhaps matching TRBD2 (6 bases). The ends were cut back, 2 bases at V and 4 bases at J, with 13 bases in the middle. The CDR3 has 15 residues. Germline CDR1 is SGHDN and CDR2 is FVKESK. Combining the CDR3 with reference TRBV14 and TRBJ2-3 gives the whole variable domain EAGVTQFPSHSVIEKGQTVTLRCDPISGHDNLYWYRRVMGKEIKFLLHFVKESKQDESGMPNNRFLAERTGGTYSTLKVQPAELEDSGVYFCASSQRRVRSDTQYFGPGTRLTVL.

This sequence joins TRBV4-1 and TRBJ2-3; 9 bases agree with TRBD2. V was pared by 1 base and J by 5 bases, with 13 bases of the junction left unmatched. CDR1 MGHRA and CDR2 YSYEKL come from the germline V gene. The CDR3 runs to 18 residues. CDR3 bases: TGCGCCAGCAGCCAAGCCCCTTCCCCGGGACTAGCTGGAGATACGCAGTATTTT. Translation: CASSQAPSPGLAGDTQYF.

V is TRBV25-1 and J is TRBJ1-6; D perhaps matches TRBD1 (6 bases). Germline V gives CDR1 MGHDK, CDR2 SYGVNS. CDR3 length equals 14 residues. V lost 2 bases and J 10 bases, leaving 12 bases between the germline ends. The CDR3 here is CASSERGTYSPLHF. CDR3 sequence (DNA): TGTGCCAGCAGTGAAAGGGGGACCTACTCACCCCTCCACTTT.

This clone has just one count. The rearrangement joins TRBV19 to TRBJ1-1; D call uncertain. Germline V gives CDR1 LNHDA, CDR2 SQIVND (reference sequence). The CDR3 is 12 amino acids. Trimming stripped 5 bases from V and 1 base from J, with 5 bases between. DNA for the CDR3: TGTGCCAGTAGTGGAGCGAACACTGAAGCTTTCTTT. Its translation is CASSGANTEAFF.

The CDR3 is CSGRLGGSSYNEQFF. CDR3 coding DNA: TGCAGCGGTCGATTGGGGGGGAGCTCCTACAATGAGCAGTTCTTC. V is TRBV29-1 and J is TRBJ2-1; 7 bases line up with TRBD2. Germline V gives CDR1 SQVTM, CDR2 ANQGSEA. This CDR3 region has 15 residues. V gave up 7 bases and J gave up 0 bases; unmatched junction bases: 9.

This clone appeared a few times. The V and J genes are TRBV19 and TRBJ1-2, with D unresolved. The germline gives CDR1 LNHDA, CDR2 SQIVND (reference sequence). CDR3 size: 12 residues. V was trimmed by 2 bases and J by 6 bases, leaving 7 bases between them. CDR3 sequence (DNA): TGTGCCAGTAGTATATCTCGGGATGGCTACACCTTC. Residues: CASSISRDGYTF.

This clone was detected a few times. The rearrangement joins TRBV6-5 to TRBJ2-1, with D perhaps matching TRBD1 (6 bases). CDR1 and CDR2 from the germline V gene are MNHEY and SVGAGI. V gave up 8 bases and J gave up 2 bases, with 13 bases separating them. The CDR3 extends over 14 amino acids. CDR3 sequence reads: CASGPGTTYNEQFF. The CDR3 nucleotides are TGTGCCAGCGGACCCGGGACAACCTACAATGAGCAGTTCTTC.

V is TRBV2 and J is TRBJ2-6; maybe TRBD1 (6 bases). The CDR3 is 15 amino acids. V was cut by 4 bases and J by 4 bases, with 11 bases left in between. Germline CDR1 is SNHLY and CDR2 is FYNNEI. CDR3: CASSGDTRGANVLTF. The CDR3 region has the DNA TGTGCCAGCAGTGGGGACACCCGAGGGGCCAACGTCCTGACTTTC.

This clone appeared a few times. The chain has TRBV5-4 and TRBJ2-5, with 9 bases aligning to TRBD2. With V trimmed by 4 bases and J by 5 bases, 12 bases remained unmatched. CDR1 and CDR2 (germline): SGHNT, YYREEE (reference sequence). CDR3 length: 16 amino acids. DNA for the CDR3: TGTGCCAGCAGCCCGCAGGGCGGGGGGGCTGGGGAGACCCAGTACTTC. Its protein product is CASSPQGGGAGETQYF.

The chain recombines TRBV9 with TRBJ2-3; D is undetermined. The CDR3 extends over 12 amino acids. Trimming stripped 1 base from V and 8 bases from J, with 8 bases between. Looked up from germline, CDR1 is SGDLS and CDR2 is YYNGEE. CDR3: CASSVIPGTQYF. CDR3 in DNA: TGTGCCAGCAGCGTAATTCCCGGTACGCAGTATTTT.

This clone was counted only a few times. The CDR3 reads CASSIGQGAGEQFF. CDR3 sequence (DNA): TGTGCCAGTAGTATTGGACAGGGTGCAGGTGAGCAGTTCTTC. The rearrangement uses TRBV19 and TRBJ2-1, with 8 bases matching TRBD1. The J segment lost 9 bases and the V segment lost 3 bases, leaving 7 bases of the junction unmatched. The CDR3 is 14 residues long. CDR1 and CDR2 from the germline V gene are LNHDA and SQIVND (reference sequence).

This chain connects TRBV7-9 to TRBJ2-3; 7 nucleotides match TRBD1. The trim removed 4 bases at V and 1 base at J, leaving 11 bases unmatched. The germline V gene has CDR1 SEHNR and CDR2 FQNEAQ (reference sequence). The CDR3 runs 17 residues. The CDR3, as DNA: TGTGCCAGCAGCTCCCCGACAGGGAAATTTGGCACAGATACGCAGTATTTT. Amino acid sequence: CASSSPTGKFGTDTQYF.

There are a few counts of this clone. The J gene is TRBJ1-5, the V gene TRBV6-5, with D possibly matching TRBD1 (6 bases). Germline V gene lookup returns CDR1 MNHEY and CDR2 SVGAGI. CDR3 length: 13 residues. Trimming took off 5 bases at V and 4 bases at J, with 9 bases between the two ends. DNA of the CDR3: TGTGCCAGCAGTGGGGGCCGGAATCAGCCCCAGCATTTT. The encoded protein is CASSGGRNQPQHF.

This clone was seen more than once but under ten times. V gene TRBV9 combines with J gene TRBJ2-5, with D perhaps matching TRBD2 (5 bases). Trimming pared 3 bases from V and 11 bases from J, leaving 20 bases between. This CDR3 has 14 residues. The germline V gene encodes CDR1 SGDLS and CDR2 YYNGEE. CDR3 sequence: CASSGHGGSGEQYF. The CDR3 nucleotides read TGTGCCAGCAGCGGCCATGGCGGGTCCGGAGAGCAGTACTTC.

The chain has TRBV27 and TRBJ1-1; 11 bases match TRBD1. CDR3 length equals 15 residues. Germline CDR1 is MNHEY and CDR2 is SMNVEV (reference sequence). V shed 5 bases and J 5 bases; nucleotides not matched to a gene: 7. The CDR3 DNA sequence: TGTGCCAGCAGTCCGCGGACAGGGGGCTATACTGAAGCTTTCTTT. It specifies CASSPRTGGYTEAFF.

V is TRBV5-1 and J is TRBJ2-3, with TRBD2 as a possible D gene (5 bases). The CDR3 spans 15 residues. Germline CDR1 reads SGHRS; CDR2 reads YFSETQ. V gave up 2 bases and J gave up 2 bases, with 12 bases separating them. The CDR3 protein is CASSFREPDTDTQYF. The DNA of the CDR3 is TGCGCCAGCAGCTTCCGGGAACCAGACACAGATACGCAGTATTTT.

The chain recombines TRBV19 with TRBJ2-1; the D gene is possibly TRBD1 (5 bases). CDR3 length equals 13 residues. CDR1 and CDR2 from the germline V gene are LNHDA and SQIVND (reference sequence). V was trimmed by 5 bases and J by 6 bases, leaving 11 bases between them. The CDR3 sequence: CASSPRRANEQFF. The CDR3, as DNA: TGTGCCAGTAGTCCCCGCAGGGCCAATGAGCAGTTCTTC.

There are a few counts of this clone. The DNA of the CDR3 is TGTGCCAGCAGCTCACGACCCAGGCCCTACGAGCAGTACTTC. Residues: CASSSRPRPYEQYF. The chain has TRBV5-6 and TRBJ2-7; D is undetermined. Trimming left V 3 bases short and J 2 bases short, with 12 bases between. The CDR3 has 14 residues. Germline values: CDR1 SGHDT, CDR2 YYEEEE.